A single sample is the source of the 5 T cell receptor beta chains below, sequenced in a study of blood T cell repertoires in COVID-19. Generated by immunoSEQ multiplex PCR, the TCRdb table keeps only in-frame clones and is missing some. In the table there are roughly 30,000 clones, 84% of which are singletons. The sample comprised peripheral blood. The receptor set was obtained from a man in his 70s with active COVID-19.

The V gene is TRBV6-5, the J gene TRBJ2-1, with 11 positions matching TRBD2. The CDR3 spans 15 residues. The germline V gene encodes CDR1 MNHEY and CDR2 SVGAGI. V was pared by 4 bases and J by 4 bases, with 3 bases of the junction left unmatched. The CDR3 here is CASSSGLADYNEQFF. CDR3 sequence (DNA): TGTGCCAGCAGTTCGGGACTAGCGGATTACAATGAGCAGTTCTTC.

The gene calls are TRBV6-6 and TRBJ2-3; 9 bases agree with TRBD2. The germline V gene has CDR1 MNHNY and CDR2 SVGAGI (reference sequence). V gave up 5 bases and J gave up 2 bases; unmatched junction bases: 11. This CDR3 spans 17 amino acids. Written as DNA, the CDR3 is TGTGCCAGCAGTCCTCGGGGAGCGGGGGGTTACACAGATACGCAGTATTTT. As protein: CASSPRGAGGYTDTQYF.

J is TRBJ2-3 and V is TRBV7-3, with 7 bases identical to TRBD2. The CDR3 length is 13 residues. Germline V gene sequence: CDR1 SGHTA, CDR2 FQGTGA. V shed 5 bases and J 6 bases; nucleotides not matched to a gene: 5. Here the CDR3 DNA reads TGTGCCAGCAGCCTTTCGGGGGGTGATACGCAGTATTTT. Protein: CASSLSGGDTQYF.

The chain has TRBV4-1 and TRBJ1-2; D is undetermined. The V and J ends lost 4 bases and 3 bases respectively, with 15 bases between them. Germline CDR1 reads MGHRA; CDR2 reads YSYEKL. The CDR3 length is 15 residues. The CDR3 region has the DNA TGCGCCAGCAGCCCCTCACGAGGGTCGGACTATGGCTACACCTTC. Amino acid sequence: CASSPSRGSDYGYTF.

This rearrangement joins TRBV3-1 (or the pseudogene TRBV3-2) to TRBJ1-2; the match to TRBD1 covers 9 bases. V shed 10 bases, J shed 8 bases, and the junction held 11 bases outside the gene matches. The CDR3 has 13 residues. Germline assignment: CDR1 LGHDT and CDR2 YNNKEL (reference sequence). CDR3 in amino acids: CAIAPGQGSGYTF. The CDR3 DNA follows: TGTGCCATCGCGCCCGGACAGGGGAGCGGCTACACCTTC.